Each of the 27 T cell receptor beta chains below was sequenced from the same sample in a study of blood T cell repertoires in COVID-19. The protocol was immunoSEQ multiplex PCR, while the TCRdb copy is restricted to in-frame clones and leaves out a portion. The profile covers some 45,000 clones, with about 86% appearing a single time and about 60% taken by the ten largest. The sample was peripheral blood. The receptor source for this set is a man aged 65-85 years with acute or convalescent COVID-19.

This rearrangement joins TRBV5-1 to TRBJ2-1; perhaps TRBD2 as D (6 bases). V was pared by 7 bases and J by 6 bases, with 14 bases between. This CDR3 spans 13 amino acids. Germline values: CDR1 SGHRS, CDR2 YFSETQ. DNA for the CDR3: TGCGCCAGCGGCGGGACTGACCTCAATGAGCAGTTCTTC. Translated, it gives CASGGTDLNEQFF.

The chain combines TRBV7-2 with TRBJ1-4; D gene unclear. This CDR3 spans 14 amino acids. Per germline, CDR1 SGHTA and CDR2 FQGNSA. V lost 3 bases and J 4 bases, leaving 9 bases between the germline ends. The CDR3 region is CASSFGLSNEKLFF. The CDR3 DNA is TGTGCCAGCAGCTTTGGACTGAGTAATGAAAAACTGTTTTTT.

The chain joins TRBV7-9 to TRBJ1-5; D is undetermined. V was trimmed by 3 bases and J by 5 bases, leaving 5 bases between them. The CDR3 runs 12 residues. Germline V gene lookup returns CDR1 SEHNR and CDR2 FQNEAQ (reference sequence). This CDR3 reads CASSFTDQPQHF. CDR3 DNA sequence: TGTGCCAGCAGCTTCACAGATCAGCCCCAGCATTTT. The variable domain in full, with the rest retrieved from reference TRBV7-9 and TRBJ1-5, is DTGVSQNPRHKITKRGQNVTFRCDPISEHNRLYWYRQTLGQGPEFLTYFQNEAQLEKSRLLSDRFSAERPKGSFSTLEIQRTEQGDSAMYLCASSFTDQPQHFGDGTRLSIL.

The sample holds a few counts of this clone. The chain carries TRBV10-1 and TRBJ1-4; D uncertain. Trimming stripped 10 bases from V and 6 bases from J, with 15 bases between. The CDR3 runs 13 residues. Germline CDR1 WNHNN, CDR2 SYGVQD (reference sequence). The CDR3 is CATGSGSDEKLFF. CDR3 sequence (DNA): TGCGCCACCGGGAGTGGGTCCGATGAAAAACTGTTTTTT.

The chain joins TRBV6-5 to TRBJ2-3, with 14 bases matching TRBD2. J lost 5 bases, V lost 6 bases, and 4 bases had no gene match. CDR1 and CDR2 from the germline V gene are MNHEY and SVGAGI. The CDR3 has 15 residues. CDR3 nucleotides: TGTGCCAGCAGCCTGGGACTAGCGGGAGTAGATACGCAGTATTTT. This sequence encodes CASSLGLAGVDTQYF.

V usage is TRBV7-3 and J usage is TRBJ1-4, with 8 bases aligning to TRBD1. From germline, CDR1 is SGHTA and CDR2 FQGTGA. V shed 3 bases, J shed 7 bases, and the junction held 7 bases outside the gene matches. The CDR3 is made up of 15 amino acids. CDR3 protein: CASSLRQGRGEKLFF. DNA for the CDR3: TGTGCCAGCAGCTTGCGACAGGGGAGGGGTGAAAAACTGTTTTTT.

The chain uses TRBV3-1 (or the pseudogene TRBV3-2) and TRBJ1-3; 7 positions match TRBD1. The CDR3 sequence is 17 residues long. Germline loops: CDR1 LGHDT, CDR2 YNNKEL (reference sequence). J gave up 4 bases and V 1 base, and 10 bases lay outside the gene matches. CDR3 region: CASSQGPTGLGGNTIYF. As DNA, the CDR3 is TGTGCCAGCAGCCAAGGACCGACAGGGCTCGGGGGAAACACCATATATTTT.

The chain employs TRBV7-9 and TRBJ1-2; tentative D call: TRBD1 (6 bases). CDR3 length: 13 residues. Trimming shortened V by 4 bases and J by 5 bases, and 11 bases separated the two germline ends. Germline V gives CDR1 SEHNR, CDR2 FQNEAQ (reference sequence). CDR3 amino acids: CASSWTEGYGYTF. The CDR3 nucleotides are TGTGCCAGCAGCTGGACAGAAGGATATGGCTACACCTTC.

This clone appeared a few times. The chain recombines TRBV9 with TRBJ1-3; the D gene is possibly TRBD1 (6 bases). The CDR3 totals 15 residues. Trimming removed 3 bases from V and 0 bases from J, with 10 bases in between. Germline lookup yields CDR1 SGDLS and CDR2 YYNGEE. CDR3 nucleotides: TGTGCCAGCAGCGCAAGGGGGTTCTCTGGAAACACCATATATTTT. Protein sequence: CASSARGFSGNTIYF.

This sequence joins TRBV4-3 and TRBJ2-1; 10 bases agree with TRBD2. In germline, CDR1 is LGHNA, CDR2 YSLEER. The CDR3 consists of 17 residues. With V trimmed by 4 bases and J by 4 bases, 10 bases remained unmatched. CDR3 coding DNA: TGCGCCAGCAGCCTTCAACCTAGCGGGGGAGGGTACAATGAGCAGTTCTTC. It is translated as CASSLQPSGGGYNEQFF.

The chain couples TRBV6-6 to TRBJ2-1, with TRBD2 as a possible D gene (5 bases). The length of the CDR3 is 14 residues. Germline lookup yields CDR1 MNHNY and CDR2 SVGAGI (reference sequence). The V gene lost 9 bases and the J gene lost 5 bases, with 17 bases spanning the gap. CDR3 in amino acids: CASSDVGLNNEQFF. The DNA of the CDR3 is TGTGCCAGTTCGGACGTCGGACTTAACAATGAGCAGTTCTTC.

This sequence joins TRBV4-2 and TRBJ2-7, with 8 bases aligning to TRBD2. From germline, CDR1 is LGHNA and CDR2 YNFKEQ. The V segment lost 2 bases and the J segment 0 bases; nucleotides outside the gene matches: 6. The CDR3 length is 16 residues. CDR3 loop: CASSQPGGRSSYEQYF. CDR3 nucleotide sequence: TGTGCCAGCAGCCAACCGGGGGGGAGAAGCTCCTACGAGCAGTACTTC.

The chain couples TRBV9 to TRBJ2-1, with TRBD2 identical over 7 bases. Germline V lookup: CDR1 SGDLS, CDR2 YYNGEE. V gave up 2 bases and J gave up 6 bases; unmatched junction bases: 8. This CDR3 comprises 15 residues. The CDR3 spells CASSVMEIAGNEQFF. The CDR3 DNA sequence: TGTGCCAGCAGCGTGATGGAGATAGCGGGCAATGAGCAGTTCTTC.

The gene calls are TRBV2 and TRBJ1-1; D unclear. CDR1 is SNHLY and CDR2 is FYNNEI in the germline V gene. The germline V and J ends were trimmed by 3 bases and 4 bases, with 12 bases remaining between them. This CDR3 has 14 amino acids. CDR3 amino acids: CASSDGSRSTEAFF. CDR3 coding DNA: TGTGCCAGCAGTGACGGATCTAGGAGCACTGAAGCTTTCTTT. Full variable domain (missing parts from reference TRBV2 and TRBJ1-1): EPEVTQTPSHQVTQMGQEVILRCVPISNHLYFYWYRQILGQKVEFLVSFYNNEISEKSEIFDDQFSVERPDGSNFTLKIRSTKLEDSAMYFCASSDGSRSTEAFFGQGTRLTVV.

The chain carries TRBV25-1 and TRBJ2-1, with unresolved D. CDR3 length: 14 residues. Germline CDR1 MGHDK, CDR2 SYGVNS. Trimming removed 4 bases from V and 3 bases from J, with 10 bases in between. The CDR3 here is CASSAESFYNEQFF. For the CDR3, the DNA is TGTGCCAGCAGTGCTGAGTCCTTCTACAATGAGCAGTTCTTC.

The chain employs TRBV7-2 and TRBJ1-2, with D tentatively TRBD1 (5 bases). The CDR3 consists of 16 residues. V was clipped by 1 base and J by 1 base, with 13 bases between them. The germline V gene encodes CDR1 SGHTA and CDR2 FQGNSA. CDR3: CASSLVGAGNNYGYTF. DNA for the CDR3: TGTGCCAGCAGCTTAGTTGGGGCAGGAAATAACTATGGCTACACCTTC.

This chain connects TRBV12-5 to TRBJ2-2, with D possibly being TRBD2 (6 bases). Trimming pared 0 bases from V and 7 bases from J, leaving 9 bases between. The CDR3 runs 14 residues. Germline CDR1 LGHNT, CDR2 FRNRAP. CDR3 amino acids: CASGLVQAGGELFF. The DNA of the CDR3 is TGTGCTAGTGGTTTGGTACAAGCGGGCGGGGAGCTGTTTTTT.

This sequence joins TRBV5-1 and TRBJ1-4; D remains ambiguous. CDR1 and CDR2 from the germline V gene are SGHRS and YFSETQ. The CDR3 spans 13 residues. V was pared by 0 bases and J by 7 bases, with 7 bases between. The CDR3 reads CASSLDSSEKLFF. Here the CDR3 DNA reads TGCGCCAGCAGCTTGGATTCGAGTGAAAAACTGTTTTTT.

V is TRBV19 and J is TRBJ1-2; TRBD1 is a possible D gene (6 bases). The germline V gene encodes CDR1 LNHDA and CDR2 SQIVND (reference sequence). Trimming stripped 7 bases from V and 5 bases from J, with 14 bases between. CDR3 size: 13 residues. The CDR3 DNA is TGTGCCAGTACCGAAGACAGGTCATATGGCTACACCTTC. Its protein product is CASTEDRSYGYTF.

V gene TRBV30 combines with J gene TRBJ2-7; TRBD2 might be the D (6 bases). This CDR3 is built from 16 residues. The germline V gene has CDR1 GTSNPN and CDR2 SVGIG (reference sequence). V lost 3 bases and J 1 base, leaving 19 bases between the germline ends. The CDR3 coding sequence is TGTGCCTGGAGACACTGGCAGCGCGGACTATCCTACGAGCAGTACTTC. It specifies CAWRHWQRGLSYEQYF.

The chain links TRBV30 to TRBJ2-5; 12 bases align to TRBD2. Germline V lookup: CDR1 GTSNPN, CDR2 SVGIG (reference sequence). With V trimmed by 0 bases and J by 5 bases, 10 bases remained unmatched. There are 17 residues in the CDR3. In nucleotides, the CDR3 is TGTGCCTGGAGTGTAGTAGGGCTAGCGGGAGGGCGGGAGACCCAGTACTTC. Translated, it gives CAWSVVGLAGGRETQYF.

The rearrangement joins TRBV12-5 to TRBJ1-1; 7 bases align to TRBD1. CDR1 LGHNT and CDR2 FRNRAP come from the germline V gene. This CDR3 is built from 14 residues. Germline trimming cut 8 bases from V and 3 bases from J; bases unmatched to any gene: 9. The DNA for the CDR3 is TGTGCTAGTCAATTACGAACAGGGGACACTGAAGCTTTCTTT. Protein sequence: CASQLRTGDTEAFF.

J is TRBJ1-6 and V is TRBV27, with TRBD1 as a possible D gene (5 bases). CDR1 is MNHEY and CDR2 is SMNVEV in the germline V gene (reference sequence). This CDR3 is 16 amino acids long. The V gene lost 6 bases and the J gene lost 0 bases, with 12 bases spanning the gap. CDR3 loop: CASSHRQSSYNSPLHF. DNA for the CDR3: TGTGCCAGCAGCCACCGACAGAGCTCCTATAATTCACCCCTCCACTTT.

The chain has TRBV5-1 and TRBJ1-3, with TRBD1 matching over 8 bases. CDR1 SGHRS and CDR2 YFSETQ come from the germline V gene. Trimming cost V 4 bases and J 0 bases; bases outside gene matches: 9. The CDR3 covers 17 residues. DNA for the CDR3: TGCGCCAGCAGCACGGGACAGGTAAAGACCTCTGGAAACACCATATATTTT. Residues: CASSTGQVKTSGNTIYF.

This sequence joins TRBV7-2 and TRBJ1-6, with a possible D match to TRBD1 (5 bases). Germline assignment: CDR1 SGHTA and CDR2 FQGNSA. Trimming took off 5 bases at V and 6 bases at J, with 11 bases between the two ends. The CDR3 is 14 amino acids. CDR3 protein: CASSRRQSNSPLHF. The DNA of the CDR3 is TGTGCCAGCAGCCGCCGACAGTCTAATTCACCCCTCCACTTT.

This clone was observed a single time. This chain uses TRBV6-5 with TRBJ2-5; 8 nucleotides align to TRBD1. The CDR3 is 15 residues long. Per germline, CDR1 MNHEY and CDR2 SVGAGI. V shed 0 bases, J shed 2 bases, and the junction held 2 bases outside the gene matches. In DNA form, the CDR3 reads TGTGCCAGCAGTTACTCATGGGACAGGCAAGAGACCCAGTACTTC. Residues: CASSYSWDRQETQYF.

This chain uses TRBV9 with TRBJ1-4; 7 nucleotides align to TRBD1. The CDR3 is 17 amino acids. CDR1 SGDLS and CDR2 YYNGEE come from the germline V gene. V trimming: 1 base; J trimming: 5 bases; junction bases outside the gene matches: 11. For the CDR3, the DNA is TGTGCCAGCAGCGTAAAAGCGACGGGACAGATGAATGAAAAACTGTTTTTT. Encoded protein: CASSVKATGQMNEKLFF.